This is a list of T cell receptor beta chains from one sample in a study of T-cell reconstitution after alpha-beta-depleted transplantation in children. TCRdb fed the PCR reads into MiXCR, producing one record per CDR3 protein. In the table there are around 490,000 distinct CDR3 sequences, over 10% of which are singletons. Sequenced here: PBMCs, mostly from graft donor cells, sampled 180 days after TCRalphabeta/CD19-depleted stem cell transplant. The receptor set was obtained from a female patient between 2 and 15 years old who had a stem cell transplant for aplastic anemia, so the T cells may come from the graft donor. Each CDR3 is given without its conserved first and last residue. The D gene is left open where the match is weak.

V gene: TRBV20-1
D gene: TRBD1
J gene: TRBJ1-5
CDR3 protein: SASGQGNNQPQH

V gene: TRBV15
D gene: NA
J gene: TRBJ2-6
CDR3 protein: ATSSAPGGAGANVLT

V gene: TRBV5-1
D gene: NA
J gene: TRBJ2-3
CDR3 protein: ASSLVADTDTQY

V gene: TRBV7-6
D gene: TRBD2
J gene: TRBJ2-1
CDR3 protein: ASSPEAGTSTYNEQF

V gene: TRBV28
D gene: TRBD2
J gene: TRBJ2-5
CDR3 protein: ASMGLAGFLRETQY

V gene: TRBV4-1
D gene: NA
J gene: TRBJ2-4
CDR3 protein: ASSHLGLEKNIQY

V gene: TRBV29-1
D gene: NA
J gene: TRBJ1-1
CDR3 protein: SVEDRWGRNMNTEAF

V gene: TRBV5-1
D gene: NA
J gene: TRBJ2-2
CDR3 protein: ASVSGPNTGELF

V gene: TRBV29-1
D gene: TRBD2
J gene: TRBJ2-5
CDR3 protein: SVAGGVGWGQETQY

V gene: TRBV5-1
D gene: TRBD1
J gene: TRBJ1-2
CDR3 protein: ASSPRTGSIYGYT

V gene: TRBV19
D gene: TRBD2
J gene: TRBJ2-1
CDR3 protein: ASSKSGRIYNEQF

V gene: TRBV7-2
D gene: NA
J gene: TRBJ2-3
CDR3 protein: ASSPRSGPTDTQY

V gene: TRBV7-9
D gene: NA
J gene: TRBJ1-1
CDR3 protein: ASSPGLGAQIEAF

V gene: TRBV9
D gene: TRBD2
J gene: TRBJ2-3
CDR3 protein: ASTALAGAQFLTDTQY

V gene: TRBV7-8
D gene: NA
J gene: TRBJ2-1
CDR3 protein: ASGTRAGNEQF

V gene: TRBV4-1
D gene: TRBD2
J gene: TRBJ2-1
CDR3 protein: ASSQASGSYEQF

V gene: TRBV12-3/TRBV12-4
D gene: NA
J gene: TRBJ1-1
CDR3 protein: ASSSGRPRNTEAF

V gene: TRBV6-5
D gene: NA
J gene: TRBJ2-5
CDR3 protein: ASSYSAGRETQY

V gene: TRBV15
D gene: NA
J gene: TRBJ1-2
CDR3 protein: ATSSGPYGYT

V gene: TRBV5-5
D gene: TRBD1
J gene: TRBJ2-5
CDR3 protein: ASSPRQGARVETQY

V gene: TRBV12-3/TRBV12-4
D gene: NA
J gene: TRBJ1-2
CDR3 protein: ASSLRRSGYGGYT

V gene: TRBV29-1
D gene: TRBD2
J gene: TRBJ2-7
CDR3 protein: SAKLAGGPYEQY

V gene: TRBV2
D gene: TRBD1
J gene: TRBJ1-1
CDR3 protein: ASRRGTGDYTEAF

V gene: TRBV12-3/TRBV12-4
D gene: TRBD2
J gene: TRBJ2-5
CDR3 protein: ASSYRLAGLQETQY

V gene: TRBV5-1
D gene: TRBD2
J gene: TRBJ2-1
CDR3 protein: ASSLTGSGRAYNEQF

V gene: TRBV4-3
D gene: NA
J gene: TRBJ2-2
CDR3 protein: ASSQDRQNTGELF

V gene: TRBV12-3/TRBV12-4
D gene: NA
J gene: TRBJ1-1
CDR3 protein: ASSLGISRANTEAF

V gene: TRBV27
D gene: TRBD2
J gene: TRBJ2-1
CDR3 protein: ASRTSGFTYNEQF

V gene: TRBV6-2/TRBV6-3
D gene: NA
J gene: TRBJ1-2
CDR3 protein: ASSYPTGSFTQDGYT

V gene: TRBV20-1
D gene: NA
J gene: TRBJ2-1
CDR3 protein: SAPRRLARDRSSYNEQF

V gene: TRBV27
D gene: NA
J gene: TRBJ2-6
CDR3 protein: ASSRYRISGANVLT

V gene: TRBV4-3
D gene: TRBD1
J gene: TRBJ1-1
CDR3 protein: ASSQWTGGGLNTEAF

V gene: TRBV12-3/TRBV12-4
D gene: NA
J gene: TRBJ2-2
CDR3 protein: ASSGLKNTGELF

V gene: TRBV6-5
D gene: NA
J gene: TRBJ1-4
CDR3 protein: ASSYSSGPLEGSEKLF

V gene: TRBV4-3
D gene: NA
J gene: TRBJ2-5
CDR3 protein: ASSQRGLLRETQY

V gene: TRBV28
D gene: TRBD1
J gene: TRBJ1-1
CDR3 protein: ASSFWDRKAF

V gene: TRBV28
D gene: TRBD1
J gene: TRBJ1-2
CDR3 protein: ASSLEVTGNGYT

V gene: TRBV15
D gene: NA
J gene: TRBJ2-1
CDR3 protein: ATSSRPEGYNEQF

V gene: TRBV7-8
D gene: TRBD1
J gene: TRBJ1-2
CDR3 protein: ASSLVRTGPRGYGYT

V gene: TRBV5-1
D gene: NA
J gene: TRBJ2-1
CDR3 protein: ATWGGPIEQF

V gene: TRBV19
D gene: NA
J gene: TRBJ1-5
CDR3 protein: ASSIGWGKHQPQH

V gene: TRBV28
D gene: NA
J gene: TRBJ1-4
CDR3 protein: ASRGTGWTMNEKLF

V gene: TRBV11-3
D gene: TRBD2
J gene: TRBJ2-1
CDR3 protein: ASSLRVSGTGEQF

V gene: TRBV29-1
D gene: NA
J gene: TRBJ2-1
CDR3 protein: SVNPPYNEQF

V gene: TRBV5-1
D gene: NA
J gene: TRBJ2-3
CDR3 protein: ASSHRGPTDTQY

V gene: TRBV25-1
D gene: NA
J gene: TRBJ2-1
CDR3 protein: AGNQFDEQF

V gene: TRBV12-3/TRBV12-4
D gene: NA
J gene: TRBJ2-1
CDR3 protein: ASSLGEKAEQF

V gene: TRBV7-3
D gene: NA
J gene: TRBJ2-2
CDR3 protein: ASSLFPKKGNTGELF

V gene: TRBV20-1
D gene: TRBD1
J gene: TRBJ1-5
CDR3 protein: SAFIQGQGAGNQPQH

V gene: TRBV28
D gene: NA
J gene: TRBJ2-2
CDR3 protein: ASSLFVRGSGELF

V gene: TRBV7-9
D gene: TRBD2
J gene: TRBJ2-1
CDR3 protein: ASSGGAGVLYNEQF

V gene: TRBV3-1
D gene: TRBD2
J gene: TRBJ2-1
CDR3 protein: ASSQGWLAGYNEQF